This TCR beta chain was sequenced in a study of T cell repertoires in cytomegalovirus infection. The V and J ends lost 6 bases and 3 bases respectively, with 12 bases between them. CDR3 length: 13 amino acids. From the reads, TCRdb called clonotypes with MiXCR, one entry per CDR3 protein. Of around 430,000 distinct CDR3 sequences in the sample, about 42% were seen once. About this clonotype: Its antigen is currently unknown.

The receptor's source is a human donor in good health (CMV status not recorded). Some clones in this sample may be carry-over from other donors' samples. Here the sequenced sample was cultured PBMCs, taken from culture after CMV antigen stimulation. The V gene is TRBV12-3 or TRBV12-4, the J gene TRBJ2-7; D is tentatively TRBD1 or TRBD2 (5 bases each). The chain's CDR3 is CASSPGSNYEQYF. CDR3 sequence (DNA): TGTGCCAGCAGCCCAGGGAGCAACTACGAGCAGTACTTC.